This T cell receptor beta chain was identified during a study of blood T cell repertoires in COVID-19. Across the study: The United States, Italy and Spain were the sources of the acute and convalescent COVID-19 samples.

Seattle patients were enrolled during active infection and followed longitudinally. The repertoire was sequenced with immunoSEQ multiplex PCR; TCRdb's copy has only in-frame clones and lacks some. The table records about 170,000 clones, roughly nine tenths of them present only once. Material: peripheral blood. The source of this sequence is a woman aged 55-70 years with COVID-19, enrolled during active disease.

The CDR3 sequence is CASSPRRQGTDTQYF. The CDR3, as DNA: TGTGCCAGTAGTCCCCGACGACAGGGGACAGATACGCAGTATTTT. The chain carries TRBV19 and TRBJ2-3, with 8 bases identical to TRBD1. Germline V CDR1 and CDR2: LNHDA, SQIVND (reference sequence). This CDR3 comprises 15 residues. The V and J ends lost 5 bases and 3 bases, in that order; junction bases with no gene match: 7. The full variable domain, in which reference TRBV19 and TRBJ2-3 provide the parts outside the CDR3, is DGGITQSPKYLFRKEGQNVTLSCEQNLNHDAMYWYRQDPGQGLRLIYYSQIVNDFQKGDIAEGYSVSREKKESFPLTVTSAQKNPTAFYLCASSPRRQGTDTQYFGPGTRLTVL.